These T cell receptor beta chains were read from a single sample in a study of radiation and T cells in renal cell carcinoma. Libraries were prepared by immunoSEQ multiplex PCR; TCRdb keeps only in-frame clonotypes and omits some of them. The sample holds about 15,000 clones, around two thirds seen once. Sample: tumor tissue, taken from a patient whose treatment was nephrectomy without radiotherapy. These receptors all stem from a man between 60 and 75 years old with renal cell carcinoma. Each CDR3 is given without its conserved first and last residue. Each record gives: V gene, J gene, CDR3 protein.

TRBV28	TRBJ1-2	ASSTRTGTGYT
TRBV18	TRBJ2-1	ASSPGGIAWDEQF
TRBV11-3	TRBJ2-3	ASSSRSGDTQY
TRBV6-6	TRBJ1-1	ASSKERAF
TRBV2	TRBJ2-3	ASSETTTADTQY
TRBV18	TRBJ2-5	ASSPGRQETQY
TRBV5-6	TRBJ2-7	ASSLGIFEQY
TRBV11-1	TRBJ2-7	ASNTGLSYEQY
TRBV5-6	TRBJ2-3	ASGLRLALDTQY
TRBV28	TRBJ2-3	ASSRGRLGNTQY
TRBV18	TRBJ2-6	ASSPREGSGANVLT
TRBV5-1	TRBJ2-1	ASSYRTSGSLGEQF
TRBV6-5	TRBJ2-1	ASSYETGELNEQF
TRBV2	TRBJ1-6	ASMGEKGTGDLSYNSPLH
TRBV28	TRBJ2-7	ASSYGTLYEQY
TRBV7-2	TRBJ1-1	ASSSDRNTEAF
TRBV13	TRBJ2-7	ASSVASSYEQY
TRBV6-5	TRBJ2-7	ASSPRTVNYEQY
TRBV19	TRBJ2-3	ASSIWSGGGSDTQY
TRBV28	TRBJ2-2	ASKTGGEPAGELF
TRBV5-6	TRBJ1-4	ASSSSRRDLPIEKLF
TRBV19	TRBJ1-1	ASTDGTGSRGGTEAF
TRBV27	TRBJ2-7	ASSLGGPYEQY
TRBV18	TRBJ2-7	ASSPPSQGGYEQY
TRBV28	TRBJ1-1	ASSLWRDPLNTEAF
TRBV15	TRBJ2-1	ATSRDRNEQF
TRBV15	TRBJ2-2	ATSRGRRDTGELF
TRBV7-2	TRBJ2-5	ASSPPAGAGTQY
TRBV18	TRBJ2-4	ASSARKVETIQNIQY
TRBV5-1	TRBJ1-1	ASSWSTGDTEAF
TRBV9	TRBJ2-2	ASSLRGGELF
TRBV4-3	TRBJ1-1	ASSQEAAVTEAF
TRBV10-3	TRBJ2-7	AISASGGLGGEQY
TRBV11-2	TRBJ2-2	ASSPPGLAGGVGELF
TRBV5-1	TRBJ2-2	ASSLGGGQPGELF
TRBV9	TRBJ2-2	ASSVSDGANTGELF
TRBV6-6	TRBJ2-7	APDGGIGYEQY